These 28 T cell receptor beta chains were sequenced from one sample in a study of shared clonotypes between healthy human individuals. Sequenced by immunoSEQ multiplex PCR; TCRdb stores in-frame clones only, minus some. The sample lists around 320,000 clones; around 86% were seen once. The specimen was memory CD8+ T cells sorted from blood. Documented subset: CD45RO+ cells pooled with CCR7-negative TemRA cells. All receptors come from a man younger than 30 in good health.

The V and J genes are TRBV4-1 and TRBJ2-3, with no clear D. Germline lookup yields CDR1 MGHRA and CDR2 YSYEKL. The V end lost 0 bases, the J end lost 4 bases, and 8 bases lay between the germline ends. The CDR3 is 14 residues long. CDR3 region: CASSQEENADTQYF. The CDR3, as DNA: TGCGCCAGCAGCCAAGAGGAGAATGCAGATACGCAGTATTTT.

The V call is TRBV15, the J call TRBJ2-3, with 9 bases matching TRBD2. Germline V gene sequence: CDR1 LNHNV, CDR2 YYDKDF (reference sequence). J lost 5 bases, V lost 0 bases, and 6 bases had no gene match. The CDR3 has 16 amino acids. The CDR3 loop is CATSRDVAGVQDTQYF. As DNA, the CDR3 is TGTGCCACCAGCAGAGATGTAGCGGGAGTGCAAGATACGCAGTATTTT.

The chain joins TRBV29-1 to TRBJ2-5; the D gene is possibly TRBD2 (5 bases). Germline V gives CDR1 SQVTM, CDR2 ANQGSEA. The CDR3 has 10 amino acids. V was shortened by 7 bases and J by 5 bases, with 8 bases between the two germline ends. The CDR3 loop reads CSGRGETQYF. The CDR3 coding sequence is TGCAGCGGGCGAGGGGAGACCCAGTACTTC.

This chain links TRBV4-3 with TRBJ2-1; tentatively, D is TRBD1 (6 bases). V lost 0 bases and J 5 bases, leaving 20 bases between the germline ends. The CDR3 length is 18 residues. Germline CDR1 and CDR2: LGHNA and YSLEER. CDR3 sequence reads: CASSQDLISGQNDNEQFF. CDR3 coding DNA: TGCGCCAGCAGCCAAGACCTCATTTCCGGACAGAACGACAATGAGCAGTTCTTC.

The chain links TRBV10-3 to TRBJ2-3, with 8 bases that match TRBD2. Germline V gene sequence: CDR1 ENHRY, CDR2 SYGVKD. J was trimmed by 2 bases and V by 7 bases; bases with no gene match: 17. The CDR3 has 18 amino acids. Here the CDR3 reads CAIIGREVVAMYTDTQYF. The DNA of the CDR3 is TGTGCCATCATCGGGCGGGAGGTGGTTGCTATGTACACAGATACGCAGTATTTT.

This rearrangement joins TRBV27 to TRBJ2-5; 7 bases match TRBD2. J lost 2 bases, V lost 1 base, and 4 bases had no gene match. This CDR3 spans 15 amino acids. Germline CDR1 reads MNHEY; CDR2 reads SMNVEV (reference sequence). This CDR3 reads CASSLLASGQETQYF. CDR3 in DNA: TGTGCCAGCAGTTTATTGGCTAGCGGACAAGAGACCCAGTACTTC.

The chain joins TRBV7-2 to TRBJ2-3; 8 positions agree with TRBD1. The CDR3 spans 17 residues. Germline CDR1 and CDR2: SGHTA and FQGNSA. Trimming at V came to 4 bases and at J to 0 bases, leaving 9 bases not matched to a gene. The CDR3 here is CASSYPDRDLSTDTQYF. Here the CDR3 DNA reads TGTGCCAGCAGCTACCCGGACAGGGACCTTAGCACAGATACGCAGTATTTT.

The V call is TRBV13, the J call TRBJ2-5; no clear D. The closer fit of TRBJ2-7 to the DNA end suggests the J call may be wrong. This CDR3 has 12 amino acids. The V gene's germline CDR1 is PRHDT and CDR2 FYEKMQ (reference sequence). The CDR3 sequence: CASSLGVAEQYF. The DNA for the CDR3 is TGTGCCAGCAGCTTAGGGGTTGCCGAGCAGTACTTC.

The genes are TRBV10-2 and TRBJ1-5; D remains ambiguous. Trimming shortened V by 1 base and J by 3 bases, and 4 bases separated the two germline ends. The germline CDR1 and CDR2 sequences are WSHSY and SAAADI. This CDR3 region has 13 residues. The CDR3 loop is CASSEWDNQPQHF. The CDR3 DNA is TGCGCCAGCAGTGAGTGGGACAATCAGCCCCAGCATTTT.

On this clone: Different DNA sequences within this sample yield the same CDR3. The V gene is TRBV6-5, the J gene TRBJ2-7; TRBD1 might be the D (5 bases). There are 14 residues in the CDR3. CDR1 and CDR2 (germline): MNHEY, SVGAGI. The ends were cut back, 0 bases at V and 1 base at J, with 7 bases in the middle. Here the CDR3 DNA reads TGTGCCAGCAGTTACTCGCCAGGGTCCTACGAGCAGTACTTC. Protein sequence: CASSYSPGSYEQYF.

The chain joins TRBV7-9 to TRBJ2-7; D not certain. From germline, CDR1 is SEHNR and CDR2 FQNEAQ (reference sequence). Trimming took off 1 base at V and 0 bases at J, with 7 bases between the two ends. CDR3 length: 14 residues. The CDR3, as DNA: TGTGCCAGCAGCTTAGTAACTACCTCCTACGAGCAGTACTTC. Its protein is CASSLVTTSYEQYF.

The chain combines TRBV10-3 with TRBJ2-3, with D perhaps matching TRBD2 (5 bases). Germline V gives CDR1 ENHRY, CDR2 SYGVKD. Trimming removed 4 bases at V and 0 bases at J, with 5 bases between. The CDR3 is 13 amino acids. The CDR3 is CAISGLSTDTQYF. Here the CDR3 DNA reads TGTGCCATCAGTGGACTAAGCACAGATACGCAGTATTTT.

The chain is built from TRBV6-5 and TRBJ1-1; 7 bases are a match to TRBD1. CDR3 size: 14 residues. V dropped 0 bases and J dropped 6; count of bases not matched to a gene: 4. From germline, CDR1 is MNHEY and CDR2 SVGAGI. CDR3 nucleotide sequence: TGTGCCAGCAGTTACTCGTCAGGGGGTGCTGAAGCTTTCTTT. Translated, it gives CASSYSSGGAEAFF.

The V call is TRBV7-9, the J call TRBJ2-5; a weak D match, TRBD1 (5 bases). V lost 5 bases and J 1 base, leaving 20 bases between the germline ends. CDR3 length: 17 residues. CDR1 and CDR2 (germline): SEHNR, FQNEAQ (reference sequence). CDR3 sequence reads: CASSTAALGGAQETQYF. For the CDR3, the DNA is TGTGCCAGCAGCACCGCGGCCCTCGGTGGGGCCCAAGAGACCCAGTACTTC.

This clone was recorded only once. The chain employs TRBV7-9 and TRBJ1-1; possibly TRBD1 for D (5 bases). Germline loops: CDR1 SEHNR, CDR2 FQNEAQ (reference sequence). This CDR3 is built from 12 residues. CDR3 amino acids: CALAGGVTEAFF. In nucleotides, the CDR3 is TGTGCGTTAGCGGGGGGTGTTACTGAAGCTTTCTTT. Together with reference TRBV7-9 and TRBJ1-1, the CDR3 gives the full variable domain: DTGVSQNPRHKITKRGQNVTFRCDPISEHNRLYWYRQTLGQGPEFLTYFQNEAQLEKSRLLSDRFSAERPKGSFSTLEIQRTEQGDSAMYLCALAGGVTEAFFGQGTRLTVV.

The chain recombines TRBV18 with TRBJ2-3; D is unclear. The germline V gene has CDR1 KGHSH and CDR2 LQKENI. V gave up 0 bases and J gave up 0 bases, with 10 bases separating them. The CDR3 contains 16 residues. The CDR3 is CASSPPTRTSTDTQYF. The CDR3 nucleotides are TGTGCCAGCTCACCACCCACGAGGACGAGCACAGATACGCAGTATTTT.

This clone has only a few counts. The chain uses TRBV19 and TRBJ2-6; 8 bases map to TRBD1. The CDR3 is 17 amino acids. V lost 0 bases, J lost 4 bases, and 5 bases stayed unmatched. CDR1 is LNHDA, CDR2 SQIVND, per germline (reference sequence). CDR3 coding DNA: TGTGCCAGTAGTATAGAGGACAGGGCACGGGGGGCCAACGTCCTGACTTTC. Translated: CASSIEDRARGANVLTF.

This rearrangement joins TRBV6-1 to TRBJ1-1; D remains ambiguous. The CDR3 spans 14 residues. The germline V gene has CDR1 MNHNS and CDR2 SASEGT. The V end lost 1 base, the J end lost 1 base, and 7 bases lay between the germline ends. The CDR3 sequence is CASSEVGGNTEAFF. The CDR3 coding sequence is TGTGCCAGCAGTGAAGTAGGCGGGAACACTGAAGCTTTCTTT.

V is TRBV6-6 and J is TRBJ2-2; D may correspond to TRBD1 or TRBD2 (5 bases each). Trimming removed 10 bases from V and 4 bases from J, with 19 bases in between. The germline gives CDR1 MNHNY, CDR2 SVGAGI (reference sequence). The CDR3 runs to 15 residues. CDR3 nucleotides: TGTGCCACCTCAGAGGGGTCCTCGGGCACCGGGGAGCTGTTTTTT. Translating gives CATSEGSSGTGELFF.

This clone was counted once. The junction shows a germline mismatch at one end, possibly a read error. The genes are TRBV7-7 and TRBJ2-1; the D call may be TRBD1 or TRBD2 (5 bases each). Germline CDR1 and CDR2: SSHAT and FNYEAQ (reference sequence). The CDR3 is made up of 16 amino acids. CDR3 residues: CASSLAFTGLGDEQFF. The DNA of the CDR3 is TGTGCTAGCAGCTTAGCCTTTACCGGGCTGGGGGATGAGCAGTTCTTC.

This rearrangement joins TRBV5-6 to TRBJ2-5; 11 bases line up with TRBD2. V shed 4 bases, J shed 3 bases, and the junction held 2 bases outside the gene matches. Germline values: CDR1 SGHDT, CDR2 YYEEEE. This CDR3 comprises 14 residues. The CDR3 is CASSVGLAEETQYF. CDR3 DNA: TGTGCCAGCAGCGTGGGACTAGCGGAAGAGACCCAGTACTTC.

This chain links TRBV11-3 with TRBJ2-7, with unresolved D. This CDR3 spans 16 amino acids. The germline CDR1 and CDR2 sequences are SGHNT and YENEEA. Deletions cut 2 bases from V and 1 base from J, with 15 bases between. The DNA of the CDR3 is TGTGCCAGCAGCTTATACGAGACCCGTTGGTCCTACGAGCAGTACTTC. This codes for CASSLYETRWSYEQYF. The full variable domain, its missing parts supplied by reference TRBV11-3 and TRBJ2-7, is EAGVVQSPRYKIIEKKQPVAFWCNPISGHNTLYWYLQNLGQGPELLIRYENEEAVDDSQLPKDRFSAERLKGVDSTLKIQPAELGDSAVYLCASSLYETRWSYEQYFGPGTRLTVT.

The rearrangement links TRBV4-1 to TRBJ2-5; no reliable D call. The V gene lost 2 bases and the J gene lost 2 bases, with 21 bases spanning the gap. The CDR3 consists of 18 residues. Germline-derived CDR1 and CDR2 are MGHRA and YSYEKL. CDR3 protein: CASSQTLRQDGWQETQYF. Here the CDR3 DNA reads TGCGCCAGCAGCCAAACTCTCCGCCAGGACGGTTGGCAAGAGACCCAGTACTTC.

The V and J genes are TRBV5-1 and TRBJ2-5; weak D call: TRBD2 (5 bases). Per the germline V gene, CDR1 is SGHRS and CDR2 is YFSETQ. There are 15 residues in the CDR3. V lost 3 bases and J lost 5, with 17 bases in between. The CDR3 DNA sequence: TGCGCCAGCAGCTCCCTACTAGACCCGGACGAGACCCAGTACTTC. It encodes CASSSLLDPDETQYF.

The CDR3 loop is CASNAGEDNEQFF. In DNA, the CDR3 is TGTGCCAGCAACGCGGGGGAAGACAATGAGCAGTTCTTC. V is TRBV9 and J is TRBJ2-1; 7 positions agree with TRBD2. The germline gives CDR1 SGDLS, CDR2 YYNGEE. V shed 6 bases and J 5 bases; nucleotides not matched to a gene: 5. The CDR3 consists of 13 residues.

The chain uses TRBV10-1 and TRBJ2-1; TRBD2 matches at 8 bases. Trimming at V came to 5 bases and at J to 3 bases, leaving 9 bases not matched to a gene. Germline V gene data show CDR1 as WNHNN and CDR2 as SYGVQD (reference sequence). This CDR3 spans 16 amino acids. The CDR3 sequence is CASSPVAGSFYNEQFF. In nucleotides, the CDR3 is TGCGCCAGCAGTCCCGTAGCGGGAAGTTTCTACAATGAGCAGTTCTTC.

This clone was picked up many times. As DNA, the CDR3 is TGTGCCACCAGCAGAGGACAGGGGGCCGCAGATACGCAGTATTTT. Protein product: CATSRGQGAADTQYF. This chain links TRBV15 with TRBJ2-3, with TRBD1 identical over 10 bases. Germline V gene lookup returns CDR1 LNHNV and CDR2 YYDKDF (reference sequence). This CDR3 contains 15 residues. With 1 base clipped from V and 4 bases from J, the junction kept 2 bases outside the gene matches.

This clone occurred a few times. V gene TRBV11-2 combines with J gene TRBJ2-7; D possibly corresponds to TRBD1 (6 bases). The CDR3 is 15 amino acids. The V end lost 0 bases, the J end lost 3 bases, and 12 bases lay between the germline ends. Per the germline V gene, CDR1 is SGHAT and CDR2 is FQNNGV. In DNA form, the CDR3 reads TGTGCCAGCAGCTTAGATTTGGACAGAGTCTACGAGCAGTACTTC. It is translated as CASSLDLDRVYEQYF.